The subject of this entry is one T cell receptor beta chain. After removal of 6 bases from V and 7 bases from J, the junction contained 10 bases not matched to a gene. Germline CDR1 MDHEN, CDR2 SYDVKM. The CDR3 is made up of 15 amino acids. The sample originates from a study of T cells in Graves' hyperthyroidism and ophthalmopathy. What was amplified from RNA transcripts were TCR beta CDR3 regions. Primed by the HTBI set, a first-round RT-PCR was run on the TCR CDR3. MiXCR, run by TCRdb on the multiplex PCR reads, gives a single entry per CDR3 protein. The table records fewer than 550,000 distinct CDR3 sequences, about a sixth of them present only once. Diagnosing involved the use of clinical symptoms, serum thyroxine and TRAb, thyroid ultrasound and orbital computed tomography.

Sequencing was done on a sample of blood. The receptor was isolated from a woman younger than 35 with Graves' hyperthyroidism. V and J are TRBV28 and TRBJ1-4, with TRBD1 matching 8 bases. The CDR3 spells CASSSSGTGSEKLFF. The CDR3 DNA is TGTGCCAGCAGCTCTTCCGGGACAGGCTCTGAAAAACTGTTTTTT.